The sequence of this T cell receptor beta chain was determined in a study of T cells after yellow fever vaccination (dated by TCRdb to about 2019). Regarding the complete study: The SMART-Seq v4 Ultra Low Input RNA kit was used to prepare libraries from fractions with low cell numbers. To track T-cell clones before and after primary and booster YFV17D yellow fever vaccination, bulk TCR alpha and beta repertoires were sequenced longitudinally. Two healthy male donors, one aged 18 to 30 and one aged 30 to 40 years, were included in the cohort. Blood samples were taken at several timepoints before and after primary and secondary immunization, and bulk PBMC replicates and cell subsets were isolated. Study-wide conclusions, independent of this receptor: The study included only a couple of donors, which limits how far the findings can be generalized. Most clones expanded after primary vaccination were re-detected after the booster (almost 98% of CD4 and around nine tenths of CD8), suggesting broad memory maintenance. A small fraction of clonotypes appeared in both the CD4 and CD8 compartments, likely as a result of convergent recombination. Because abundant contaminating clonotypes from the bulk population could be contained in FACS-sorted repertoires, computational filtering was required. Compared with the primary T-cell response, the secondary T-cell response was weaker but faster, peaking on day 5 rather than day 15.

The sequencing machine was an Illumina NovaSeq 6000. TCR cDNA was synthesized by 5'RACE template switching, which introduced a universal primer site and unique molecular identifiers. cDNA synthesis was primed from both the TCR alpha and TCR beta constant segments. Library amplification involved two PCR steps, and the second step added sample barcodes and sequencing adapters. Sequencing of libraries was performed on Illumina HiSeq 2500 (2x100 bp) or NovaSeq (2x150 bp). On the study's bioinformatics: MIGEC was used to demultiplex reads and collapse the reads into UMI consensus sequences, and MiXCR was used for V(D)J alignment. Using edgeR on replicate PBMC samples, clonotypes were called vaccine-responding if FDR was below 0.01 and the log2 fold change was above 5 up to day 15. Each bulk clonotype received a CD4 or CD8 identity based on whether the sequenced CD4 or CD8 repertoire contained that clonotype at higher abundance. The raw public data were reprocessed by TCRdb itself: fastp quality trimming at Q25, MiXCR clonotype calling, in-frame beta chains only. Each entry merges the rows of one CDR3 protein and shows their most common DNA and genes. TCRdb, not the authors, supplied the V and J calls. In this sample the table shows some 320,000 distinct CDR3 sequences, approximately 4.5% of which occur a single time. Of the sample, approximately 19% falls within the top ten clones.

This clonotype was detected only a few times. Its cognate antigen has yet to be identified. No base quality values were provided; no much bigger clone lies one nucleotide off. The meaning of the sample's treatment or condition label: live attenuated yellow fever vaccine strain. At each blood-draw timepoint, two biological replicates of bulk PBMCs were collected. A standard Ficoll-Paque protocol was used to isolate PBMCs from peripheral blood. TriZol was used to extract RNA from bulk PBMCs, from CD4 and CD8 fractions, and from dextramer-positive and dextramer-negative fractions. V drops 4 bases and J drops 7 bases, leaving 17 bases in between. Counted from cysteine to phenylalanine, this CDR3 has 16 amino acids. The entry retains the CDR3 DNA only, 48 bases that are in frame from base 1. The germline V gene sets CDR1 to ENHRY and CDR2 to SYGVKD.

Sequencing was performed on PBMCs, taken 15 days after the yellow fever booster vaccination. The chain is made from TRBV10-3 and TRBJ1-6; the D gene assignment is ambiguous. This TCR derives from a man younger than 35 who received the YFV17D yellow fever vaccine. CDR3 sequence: CAISGGSGIGNSPLHF. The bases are TGTGCCATCAGTGGTGGATCTGGTATTGGAAATTCACCCCTCCACTTT.